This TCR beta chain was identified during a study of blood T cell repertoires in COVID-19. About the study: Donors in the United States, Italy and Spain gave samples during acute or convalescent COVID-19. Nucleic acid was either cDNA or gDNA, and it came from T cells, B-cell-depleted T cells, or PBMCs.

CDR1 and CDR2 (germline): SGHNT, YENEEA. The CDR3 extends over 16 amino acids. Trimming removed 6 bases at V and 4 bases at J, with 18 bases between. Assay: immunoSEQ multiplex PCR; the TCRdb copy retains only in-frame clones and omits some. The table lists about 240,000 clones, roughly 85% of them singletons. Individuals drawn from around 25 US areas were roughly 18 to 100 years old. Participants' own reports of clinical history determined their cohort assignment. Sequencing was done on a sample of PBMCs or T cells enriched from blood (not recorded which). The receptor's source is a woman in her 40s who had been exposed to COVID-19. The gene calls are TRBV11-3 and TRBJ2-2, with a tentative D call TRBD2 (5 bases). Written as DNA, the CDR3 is TGTGCCAGCAGTCCCTCTTCGGGGTTCGGCACCGGGGAGCTGTTTTTT. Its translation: CASSPSSGFGTGELFF.